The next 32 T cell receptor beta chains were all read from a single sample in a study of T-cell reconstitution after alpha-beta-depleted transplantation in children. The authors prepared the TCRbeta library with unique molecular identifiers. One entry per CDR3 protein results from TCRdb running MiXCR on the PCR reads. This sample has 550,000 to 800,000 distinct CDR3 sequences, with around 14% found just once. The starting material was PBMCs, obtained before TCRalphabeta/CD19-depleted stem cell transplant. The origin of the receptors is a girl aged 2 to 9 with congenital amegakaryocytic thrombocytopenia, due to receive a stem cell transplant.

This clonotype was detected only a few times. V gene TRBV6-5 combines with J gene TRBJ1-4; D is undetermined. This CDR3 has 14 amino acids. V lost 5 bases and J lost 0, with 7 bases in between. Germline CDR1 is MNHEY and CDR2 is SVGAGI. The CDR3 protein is CASSIVATNEKLFF. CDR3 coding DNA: TGTGCCAGCAGTATAGTCGCAACTAATGAAAAACTGTTTTTT.

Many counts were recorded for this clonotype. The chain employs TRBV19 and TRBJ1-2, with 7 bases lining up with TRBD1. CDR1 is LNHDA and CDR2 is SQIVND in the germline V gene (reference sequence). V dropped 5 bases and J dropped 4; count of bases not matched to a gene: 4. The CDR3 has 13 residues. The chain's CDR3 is CASSVDRSYGYTF. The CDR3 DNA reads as TGTGCCAGTAGTGTGGACAGGAGCTATGGCTACACCTTC.

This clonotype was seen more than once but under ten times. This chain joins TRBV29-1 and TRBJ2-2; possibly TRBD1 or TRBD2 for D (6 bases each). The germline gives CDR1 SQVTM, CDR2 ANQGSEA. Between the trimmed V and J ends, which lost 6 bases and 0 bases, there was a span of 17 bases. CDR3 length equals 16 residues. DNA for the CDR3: TGCAGCGTGCGGGACACATTCCTTTCGAACACCGGGGAGCTGTTTTTT. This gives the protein CSVRDTFLSNTGELFF.

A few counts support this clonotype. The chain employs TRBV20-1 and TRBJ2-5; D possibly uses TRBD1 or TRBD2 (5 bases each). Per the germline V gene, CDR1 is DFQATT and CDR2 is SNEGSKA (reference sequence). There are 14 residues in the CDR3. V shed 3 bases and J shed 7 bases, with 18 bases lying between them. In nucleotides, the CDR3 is TGCAGTGCTAGCAGGGACGAAACGATGGGGACCCAGTACTTC. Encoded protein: CSASRDETMGTQYF.

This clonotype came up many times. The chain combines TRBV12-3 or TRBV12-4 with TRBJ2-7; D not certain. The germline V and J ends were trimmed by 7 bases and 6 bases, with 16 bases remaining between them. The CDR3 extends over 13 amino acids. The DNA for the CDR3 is TGTGCCAGCACTTCGGCAAGGGTCTCCGAGCAGTACTTC. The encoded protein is CASTSARVSEQYF.

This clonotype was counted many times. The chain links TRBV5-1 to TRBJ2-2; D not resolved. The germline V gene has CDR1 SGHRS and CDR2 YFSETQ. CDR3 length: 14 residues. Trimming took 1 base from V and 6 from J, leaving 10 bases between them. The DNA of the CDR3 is TGCGCCAGCAGCTTGAGTAGGGTGCCCGGGGAGCTGTTTTTT. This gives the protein CASSLSRVPGELFF.

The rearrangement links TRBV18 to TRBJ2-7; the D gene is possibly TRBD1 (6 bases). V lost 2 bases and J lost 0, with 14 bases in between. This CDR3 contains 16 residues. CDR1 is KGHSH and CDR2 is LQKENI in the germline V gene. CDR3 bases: TGTGCCAGCTCACCAGTACCGGACAGTAGCTCCTACGAGCAGTACTTC. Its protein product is CASSPVPDSSSYEQYF.

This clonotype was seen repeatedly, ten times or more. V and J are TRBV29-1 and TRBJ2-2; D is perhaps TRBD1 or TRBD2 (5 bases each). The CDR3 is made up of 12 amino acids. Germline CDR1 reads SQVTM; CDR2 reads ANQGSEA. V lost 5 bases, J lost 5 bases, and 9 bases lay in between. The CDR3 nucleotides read TGCAGCGTTTGGGACCAGACCGGGGAGCTGTTTTTT. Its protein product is CSVWDQTGELFF.

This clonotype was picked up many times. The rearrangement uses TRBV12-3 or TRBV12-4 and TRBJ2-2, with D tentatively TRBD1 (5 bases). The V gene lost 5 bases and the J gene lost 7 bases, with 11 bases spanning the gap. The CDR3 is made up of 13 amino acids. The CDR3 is CASSAQGHGELFF. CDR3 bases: TGTGCCAGCAGTGCCCAGGGCCACGGGGAGCTGTTTTTT.

The chain's CDR3 is CASSEWDRGVRNEQYF. The CDR3 nucleotides read TGTGCCAGCAGTGAATGGGACAGGGGGGTTCGAAACGAGCAGTACTTC. This chain links TRBV25-1 with TRBJ2-7, with 11 bases fitting TRBD1. Germline CDR1 and CDR2: MGHDK and SYGVNS. This CDR3 contains 16 residues. V was clipped by 1 base and J by 5 bases; unmatched bases: 7.

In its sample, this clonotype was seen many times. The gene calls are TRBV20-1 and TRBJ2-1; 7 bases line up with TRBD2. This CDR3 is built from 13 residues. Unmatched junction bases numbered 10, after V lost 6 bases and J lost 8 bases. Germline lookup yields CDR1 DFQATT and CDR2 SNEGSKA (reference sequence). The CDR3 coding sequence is TGCAGTGCCATAGCGGATGGGAGGGATGAGCAGTTCTTC. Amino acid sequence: CSAIADGRDEQFF.

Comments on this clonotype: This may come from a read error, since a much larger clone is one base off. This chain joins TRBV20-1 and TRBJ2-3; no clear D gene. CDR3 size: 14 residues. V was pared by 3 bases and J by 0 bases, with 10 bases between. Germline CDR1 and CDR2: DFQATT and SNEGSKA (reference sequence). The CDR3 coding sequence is TGCAGTGCTAGGGCCTACCCTAGCACAGATACGCAGTATTTT. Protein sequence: CSARAYPSTDTQYF.

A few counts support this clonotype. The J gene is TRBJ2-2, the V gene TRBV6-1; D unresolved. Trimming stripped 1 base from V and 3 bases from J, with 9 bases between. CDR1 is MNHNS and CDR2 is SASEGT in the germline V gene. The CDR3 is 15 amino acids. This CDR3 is CASSEDPDHTGELFF. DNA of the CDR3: TGTGCCAGCAGTGAAGACCCCGACCACACCGGGGAGCTGTTTTTT.

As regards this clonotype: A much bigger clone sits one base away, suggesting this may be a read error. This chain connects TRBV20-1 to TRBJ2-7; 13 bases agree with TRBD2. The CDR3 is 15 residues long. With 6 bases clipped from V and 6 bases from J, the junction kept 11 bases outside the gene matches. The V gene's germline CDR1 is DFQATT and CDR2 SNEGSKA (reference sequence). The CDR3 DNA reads TGCAGTGCCCTCGGGACTAGCGGGGTTATCTGCGAGCAGTACTTC. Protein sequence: CSALGTSGVICEQYF.

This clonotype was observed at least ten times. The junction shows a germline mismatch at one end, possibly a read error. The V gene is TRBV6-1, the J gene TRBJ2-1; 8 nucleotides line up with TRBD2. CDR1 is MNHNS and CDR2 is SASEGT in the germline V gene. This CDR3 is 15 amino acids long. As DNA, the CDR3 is TGTGCCAGCAGGGAAAGCGGGAGATATTACAATGGGCAGTTCTTC. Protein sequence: CASRESGRYYNGQFF.

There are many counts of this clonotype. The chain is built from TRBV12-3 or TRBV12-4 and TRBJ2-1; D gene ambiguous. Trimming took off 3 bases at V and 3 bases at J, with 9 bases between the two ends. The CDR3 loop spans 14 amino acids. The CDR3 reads CASSFPTVYNEQFF. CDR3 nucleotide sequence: TGTGCCAGCAGTTTCCCGACTGTCTACAATGAGCAGTTCTTC.

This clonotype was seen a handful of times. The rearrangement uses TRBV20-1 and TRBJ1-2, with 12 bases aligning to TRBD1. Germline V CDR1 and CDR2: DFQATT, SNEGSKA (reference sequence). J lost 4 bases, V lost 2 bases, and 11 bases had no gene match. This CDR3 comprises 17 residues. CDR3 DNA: TGCAGTGCTAGAAACGACTACCGGGACAGGGGGCCCTATGGCTACACCTTC. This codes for CSARNDYRDRGPYGYTF.

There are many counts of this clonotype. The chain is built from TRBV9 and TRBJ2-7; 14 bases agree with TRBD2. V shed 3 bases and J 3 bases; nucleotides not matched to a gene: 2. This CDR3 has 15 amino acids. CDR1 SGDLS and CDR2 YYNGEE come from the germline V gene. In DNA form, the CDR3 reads TGTGCCAGCAGCGCCGGGACTAGCGGGAGCTACGAGCAGTACTTC. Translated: CASSAGTSGSYEQYF.

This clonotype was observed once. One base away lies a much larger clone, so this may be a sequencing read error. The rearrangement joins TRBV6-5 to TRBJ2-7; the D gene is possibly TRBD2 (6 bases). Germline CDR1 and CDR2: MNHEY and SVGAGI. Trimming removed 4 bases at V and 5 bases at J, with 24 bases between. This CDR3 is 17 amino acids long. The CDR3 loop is CASSSISDYLRLHEQYF. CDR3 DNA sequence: TGTGCCAGCAGTTCGATCTCGGACTACCTTCGTTTGCACGAGCAGTACTTC.

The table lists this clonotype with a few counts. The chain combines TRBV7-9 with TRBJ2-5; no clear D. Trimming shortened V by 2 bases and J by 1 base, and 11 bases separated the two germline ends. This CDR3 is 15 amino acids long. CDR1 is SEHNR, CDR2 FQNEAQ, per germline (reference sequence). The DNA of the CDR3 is TGTGCCAGCAGCTTAAACGCAGGTATCCAAGAGACCCAGTACTTC. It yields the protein CASSLNAGIQETQYF. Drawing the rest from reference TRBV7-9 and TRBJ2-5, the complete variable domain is DTGVSQNPRHKITKRGQNVTFRCDPISEHNRLYWYRQTLGQGPEFLTYFQNEAQLEKSRLLSDRFSAERPKGSFSTLEIQRTEQGDSAMYLCASSLNAGIQETQYFGPGTRLLVL.

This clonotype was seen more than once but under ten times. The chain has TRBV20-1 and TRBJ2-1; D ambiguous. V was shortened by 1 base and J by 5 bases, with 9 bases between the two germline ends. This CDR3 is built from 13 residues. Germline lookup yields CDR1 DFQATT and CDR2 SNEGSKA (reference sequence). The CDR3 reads CSARAPWNNEQFF. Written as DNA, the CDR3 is TGCAGTGCTAGAGCCCCGTGGAACAATGAGCAGTTCTTC.

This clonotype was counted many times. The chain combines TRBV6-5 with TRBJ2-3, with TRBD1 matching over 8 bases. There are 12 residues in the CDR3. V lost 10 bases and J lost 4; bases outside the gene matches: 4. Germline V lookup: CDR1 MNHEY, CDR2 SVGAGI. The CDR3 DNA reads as TGTGCCACGCGACAGGGGTCAGATACGCAGTATTTT. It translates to CATRQGSDTQYF.

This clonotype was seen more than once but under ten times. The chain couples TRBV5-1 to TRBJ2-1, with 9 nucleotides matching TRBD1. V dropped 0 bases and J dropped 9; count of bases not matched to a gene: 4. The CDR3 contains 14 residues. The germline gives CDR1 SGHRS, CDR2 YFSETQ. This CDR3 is CASSLGQGVFEQFF. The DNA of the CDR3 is TGCGCCAGCAGCTTGGGACAGGGGGTTTTTGAGCAGTTCTTC.

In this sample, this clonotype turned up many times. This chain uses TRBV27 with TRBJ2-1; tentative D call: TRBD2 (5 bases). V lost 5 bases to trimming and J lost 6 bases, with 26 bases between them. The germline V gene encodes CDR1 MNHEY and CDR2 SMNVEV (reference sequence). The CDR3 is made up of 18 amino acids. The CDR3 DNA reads TGTGCCAGCAGTCCCGGATTTACGCTTAGCGAGGGTCTCAATGAGCAGTTCTTC. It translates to CASSPGFTLSEGLNEQFF.

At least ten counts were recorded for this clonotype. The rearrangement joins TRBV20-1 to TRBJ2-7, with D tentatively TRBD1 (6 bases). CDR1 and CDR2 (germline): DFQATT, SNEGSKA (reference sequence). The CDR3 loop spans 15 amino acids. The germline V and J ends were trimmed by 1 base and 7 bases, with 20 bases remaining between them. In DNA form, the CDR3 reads TGCAGTGCTAGAGCGTTAGGGGGTATTATTGTAGAGCAGTACTTC. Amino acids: CSARALGGIIVEQYF.

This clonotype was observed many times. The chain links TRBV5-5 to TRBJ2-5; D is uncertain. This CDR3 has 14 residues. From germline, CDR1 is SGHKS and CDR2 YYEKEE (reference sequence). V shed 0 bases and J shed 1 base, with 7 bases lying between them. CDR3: CASSLAVPQETQYF. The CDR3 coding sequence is TGTGCCAGCAGCTTGGCGGTTCCCCAAGAGACCCAGTACTTC.

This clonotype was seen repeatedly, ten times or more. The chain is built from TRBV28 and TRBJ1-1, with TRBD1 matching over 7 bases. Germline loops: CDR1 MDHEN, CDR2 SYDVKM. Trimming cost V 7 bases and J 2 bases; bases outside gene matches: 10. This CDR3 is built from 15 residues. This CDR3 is CASTPPGQQNTEAFF. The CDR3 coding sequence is TGTGCCAGCACTCCCCCGGGACAGCAAAACACTGAAGCTTTCTTT. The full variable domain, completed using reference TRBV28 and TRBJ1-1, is DVKVTQSSRYLVKRTGEKVFLECVQDMDHENMFWYRQDPGLGLRLIYFSYDVKMKEKGDIPEGYSVSREKKERFSLILESASTNQTSMYLCASTPPGQQNTEAFFGQGTRLTVV.

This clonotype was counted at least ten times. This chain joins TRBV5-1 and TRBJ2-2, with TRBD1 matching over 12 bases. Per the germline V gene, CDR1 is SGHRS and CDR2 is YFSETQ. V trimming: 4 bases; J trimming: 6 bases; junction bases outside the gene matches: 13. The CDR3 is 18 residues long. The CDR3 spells CASSAPPPGQGASGELFF. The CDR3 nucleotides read TGCGCCAGCAGCGCCCCTCCCCCGGGACAGGGGGCATCCGGGGAGCTGTTTTTT.

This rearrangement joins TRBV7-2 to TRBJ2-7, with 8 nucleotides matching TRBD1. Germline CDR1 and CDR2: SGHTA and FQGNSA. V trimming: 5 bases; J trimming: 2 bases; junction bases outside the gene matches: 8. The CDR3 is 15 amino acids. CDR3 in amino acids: CASSPAGTGTYEQYF. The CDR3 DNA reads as TGTGCCAGCAGCCCAGCTGGGACAGGAACCTACGAGCAGTACTTC.

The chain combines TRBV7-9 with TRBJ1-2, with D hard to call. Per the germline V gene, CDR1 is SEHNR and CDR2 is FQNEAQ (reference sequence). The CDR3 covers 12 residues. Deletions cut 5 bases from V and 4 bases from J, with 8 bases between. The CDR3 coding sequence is TGTGCCAGCAGCGTCCTACTCTATGGCTACACCTTC. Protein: CASSVLLYGYTF.

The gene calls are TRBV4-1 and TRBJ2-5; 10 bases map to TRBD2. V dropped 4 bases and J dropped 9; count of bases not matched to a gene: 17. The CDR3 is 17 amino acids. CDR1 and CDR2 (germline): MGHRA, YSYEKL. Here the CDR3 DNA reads TGCGCCAGCAGCCCATATAGCGGGAGGCTAAGAGGAGGGGCCCAGTACTTC. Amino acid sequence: CASSPYSGRLRGGAQYF.

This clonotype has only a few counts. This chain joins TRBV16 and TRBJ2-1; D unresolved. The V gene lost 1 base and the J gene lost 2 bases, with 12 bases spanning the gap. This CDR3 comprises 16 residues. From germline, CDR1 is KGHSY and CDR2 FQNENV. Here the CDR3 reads CASSQFSRPPYNEQFF. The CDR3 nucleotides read TGTGCCAGCAGCCAATTCAGTAGGCCCCCCTACAATGAGCAGTTCTTC.